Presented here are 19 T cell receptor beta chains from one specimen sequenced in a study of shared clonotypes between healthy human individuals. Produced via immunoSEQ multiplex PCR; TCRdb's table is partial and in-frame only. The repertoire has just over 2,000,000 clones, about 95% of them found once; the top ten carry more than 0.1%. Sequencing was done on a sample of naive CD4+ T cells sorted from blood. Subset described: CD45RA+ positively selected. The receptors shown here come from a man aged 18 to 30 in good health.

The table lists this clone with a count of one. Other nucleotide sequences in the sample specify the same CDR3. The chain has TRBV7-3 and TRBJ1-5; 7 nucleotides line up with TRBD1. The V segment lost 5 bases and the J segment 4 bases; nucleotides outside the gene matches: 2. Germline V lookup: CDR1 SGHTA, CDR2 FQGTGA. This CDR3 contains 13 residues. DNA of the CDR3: TGTGCCAGCAGCCGGGACAGAAATCAGCCCCAGCATTTT. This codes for CASSRDRNQPQHF.

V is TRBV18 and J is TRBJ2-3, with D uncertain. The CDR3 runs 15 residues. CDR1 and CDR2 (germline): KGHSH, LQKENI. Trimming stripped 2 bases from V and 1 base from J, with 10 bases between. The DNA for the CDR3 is TGTGCCAGCTCACCAATTATGGCGGGCACAGATACGCAGTATTTT. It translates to CASSPIMAGTDTQYF.

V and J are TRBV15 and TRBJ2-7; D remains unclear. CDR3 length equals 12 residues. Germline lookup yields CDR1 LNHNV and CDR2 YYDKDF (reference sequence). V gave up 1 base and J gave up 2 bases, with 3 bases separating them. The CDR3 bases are TGTGCCACCAGCAGAGCCCCCTACGAGCAGTACTTC. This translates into CATSRAPYEQYF.

The CDR3 spells CASSLGSGGGNTEAFF. DNA of the CDR3: TGTGCCAGCAGCTTGGGCTCAGGGGGAGGGAACACTGAAGCTTTCTTT. The chain is built from TRBV5-4 and TRBJ1-1; 7 positions agree with TRBD1. Germline CDR1 SGHNT, CDR2 YYREEE (reference sequence). CDR3 length equals 16 residues. V trimming: 0 bases; J trimming: 1 base; junction bases outside the gene matches: 6.

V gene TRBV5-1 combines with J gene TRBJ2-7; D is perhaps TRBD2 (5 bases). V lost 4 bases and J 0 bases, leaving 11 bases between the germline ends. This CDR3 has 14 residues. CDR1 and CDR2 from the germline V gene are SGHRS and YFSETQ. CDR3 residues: CASSGPRDSYEQYF. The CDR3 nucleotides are TGCGCCAGCAGCGGCCCCCGGGACTCCTACGAGCAGTACTTC.

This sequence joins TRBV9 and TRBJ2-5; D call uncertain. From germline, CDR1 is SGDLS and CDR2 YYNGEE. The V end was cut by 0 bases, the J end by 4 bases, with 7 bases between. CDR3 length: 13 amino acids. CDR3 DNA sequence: TGTGCCAGCAGCGTAGATTTGGCAGAGACCCAGTACTTC. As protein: CASSVDLAETQYF.

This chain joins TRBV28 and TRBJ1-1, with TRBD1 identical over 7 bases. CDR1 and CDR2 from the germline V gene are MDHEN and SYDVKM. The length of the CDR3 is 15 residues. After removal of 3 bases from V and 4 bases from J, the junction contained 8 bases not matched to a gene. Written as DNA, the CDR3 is TGTGCCAGCAGTTTGGCGACAGGGCCGCGCACTGAAGCTTTCTTT. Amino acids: CASSLATGPRTEAFF.

CDR3 sequence: CASSYFGSYEQYF. Written as DNA, the CDR3 is TGTGCCAGCAGTTACTTCGGCTCCTACGAGCAGTACTTC. The genes are TRBV6-5 and TRBJ2-7; D gene ambiguous. The V and J ends lost 1 base and 0 bases respectively, with 4 bases between them. The CDR3 is 13 residues long. Germline V gene sequence: CDR1 MNHEY, CDR2 SVGAGI.

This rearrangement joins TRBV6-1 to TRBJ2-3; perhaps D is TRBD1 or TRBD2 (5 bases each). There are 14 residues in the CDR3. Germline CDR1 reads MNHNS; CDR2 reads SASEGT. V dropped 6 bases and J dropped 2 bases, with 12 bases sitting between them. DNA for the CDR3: TGTGCCAGCAGCGGAGGACATCCCACAGATACGCAGTATTTT. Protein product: CASSGGHPTDTQYF.

This chain's CDR3 is CASTPAGFNYGYTF. DNA for the CDR3: TGTGCCAGCACCCCCGCCGGGTTTAACTATGGCTACACCTTC. The chain couples TRBV21-1 to TRBJ1-2. TRBV21-1 is deemed a pseudogene. The CDR3 has 14 amino acids.

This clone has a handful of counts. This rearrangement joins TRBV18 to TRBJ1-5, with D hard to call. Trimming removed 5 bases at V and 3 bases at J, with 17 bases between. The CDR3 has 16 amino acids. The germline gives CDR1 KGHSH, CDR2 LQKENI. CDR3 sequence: CASSNQVSANNQPQHF. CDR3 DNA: TGTGCCAGCTCAAATCAGGTCAGTGCAAACAATCAGCCCCAGCATTTT.

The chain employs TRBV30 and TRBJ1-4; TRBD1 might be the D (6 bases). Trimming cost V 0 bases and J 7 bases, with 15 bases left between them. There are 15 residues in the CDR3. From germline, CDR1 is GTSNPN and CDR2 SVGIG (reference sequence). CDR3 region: CAWSVQGKGSEKLFF. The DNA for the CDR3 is TGTGCCTGGAGTGTACAGGGAAAGGGGAGTGAAAAACTGTTTTTT.

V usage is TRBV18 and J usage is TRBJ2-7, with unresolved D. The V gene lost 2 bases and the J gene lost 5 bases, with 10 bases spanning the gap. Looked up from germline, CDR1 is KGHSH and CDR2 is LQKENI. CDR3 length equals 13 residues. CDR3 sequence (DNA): TGTGCCAGCTCACCATTGTTGGAACACGAGCAGTACTTC. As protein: CASSPLLEHEQYF.

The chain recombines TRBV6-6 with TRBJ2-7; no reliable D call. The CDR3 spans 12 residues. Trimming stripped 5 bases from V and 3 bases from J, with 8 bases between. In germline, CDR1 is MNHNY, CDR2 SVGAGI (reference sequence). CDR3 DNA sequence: TGTGCCAGCAGTGCACCTGACTACGAGCAGTACTTC. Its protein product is CASSAPDYEQYF.

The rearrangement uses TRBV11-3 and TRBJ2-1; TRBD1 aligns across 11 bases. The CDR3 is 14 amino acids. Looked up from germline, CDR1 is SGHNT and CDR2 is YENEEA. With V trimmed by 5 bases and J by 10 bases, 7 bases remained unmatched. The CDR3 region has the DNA TGTGCCAGCAGCCCGGACAGGGGGCTAGGGGAGCAGTTCTTC. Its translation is CASSPDRGLGEQFF.

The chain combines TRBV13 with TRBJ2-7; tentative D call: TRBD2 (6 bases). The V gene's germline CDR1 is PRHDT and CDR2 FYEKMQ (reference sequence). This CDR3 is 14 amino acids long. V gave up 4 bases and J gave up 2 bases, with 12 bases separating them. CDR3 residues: CASSSTGGTYEQYF. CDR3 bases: TGTGCCAGCAGCTCGACTGGAGGGACCTACGAGCAGTACTTC.

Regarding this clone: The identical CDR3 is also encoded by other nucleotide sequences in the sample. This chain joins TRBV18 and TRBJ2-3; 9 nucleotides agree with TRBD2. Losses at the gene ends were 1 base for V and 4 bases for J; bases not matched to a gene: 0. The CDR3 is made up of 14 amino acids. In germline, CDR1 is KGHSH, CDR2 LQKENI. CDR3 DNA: TGTGCCAGCTCACCACTAGCGGGGGCAGATACGCAGTATTTT. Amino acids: CASSPLAGADTQYF.

This CDR3 is CASSLTGAATNEKLFF. As DNA, the CDR3 is TGTGCCAGCAGCTTAACAGGGGCTGCAACTAATGAAAAACTGTTTTTT. This chain joins TRBV5-5 and TRBJ1-4, with TRBD1 matching 7 bases. CDR1 is SGHKS, CDR2 YYEKEE, per germline (reference sequence). The CDR3 totals 16 residues. J gave up 0 bases and V 2 bases, and 4 bases lay outside the gene matches.

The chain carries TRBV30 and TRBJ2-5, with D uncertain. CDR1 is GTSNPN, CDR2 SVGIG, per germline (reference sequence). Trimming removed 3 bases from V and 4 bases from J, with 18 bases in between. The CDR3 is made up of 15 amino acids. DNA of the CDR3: TGTGCCTGGAGGTCATCACGTAGGCCGAGAGAGACCCAGTACTTC. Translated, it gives CAWRSSRRPRETQYF.